This T cell receptor beta chain originates from a study of T cell clonotyping in hematopoietic cell transplantation. The study's findings and limits: Few recipient clonotypes overlapped donors; over 95% were de novo at given depth.

The trim removed 1 base at V and 0 bases at J, leaving 9 bases unmatched. The CDR3 contains 18 residues. CDR1 SGDLS and CDR2 YYNGEE come from the germline V gene. Samples: about 28 days before transplant, then days 30, 100 and 180 after. In the case of this clone: Its antigen is not identified.

Assay: immunoSEQ multiplex PCR; the TCRdb copy retains only in-frame clones and omits some. This repertoire shows roughly 13,000 clones, around 94% found once; its top ten account for under 5.5%. This receptor was obtained from a male patient aged 55-69 years who had an allogeneic stem cell transplant from an unrelated donor, so the T cells may come from the graft donor. Some clones in this sample may be carry-over from other donors' samples. This rearrangement joins TRBV9 to TRBJ1-3, with 8 nucleotides matching TRBD1. The sample in question was PBMCs, obtained 30 days after allogeneic stem cell transplant. DNA for the CDR3: TGTGCCAGCAGCGTAACAGGGGGACAGTCGAGCTCTGGAAACACCATATATTTT. The encoded protein is CASSVTGGQSSSGNTIYF.